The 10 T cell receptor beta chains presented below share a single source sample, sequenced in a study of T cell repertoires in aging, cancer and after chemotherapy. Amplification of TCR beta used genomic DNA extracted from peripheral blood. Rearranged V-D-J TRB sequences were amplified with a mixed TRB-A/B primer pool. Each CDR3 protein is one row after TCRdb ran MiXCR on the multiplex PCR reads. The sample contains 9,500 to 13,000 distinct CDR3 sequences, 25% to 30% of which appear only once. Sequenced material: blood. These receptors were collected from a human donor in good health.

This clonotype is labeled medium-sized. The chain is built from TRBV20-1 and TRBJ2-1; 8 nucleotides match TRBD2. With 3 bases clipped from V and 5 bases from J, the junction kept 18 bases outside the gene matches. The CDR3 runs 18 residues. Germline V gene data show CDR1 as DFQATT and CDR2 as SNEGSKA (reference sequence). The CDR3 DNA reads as TGCAGTGCTAGTCGAGGACGGTACACTAGCGGTAGAGACAATGAGCAGTTCTTC. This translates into CSASRGRYTSGRDNEQFF.

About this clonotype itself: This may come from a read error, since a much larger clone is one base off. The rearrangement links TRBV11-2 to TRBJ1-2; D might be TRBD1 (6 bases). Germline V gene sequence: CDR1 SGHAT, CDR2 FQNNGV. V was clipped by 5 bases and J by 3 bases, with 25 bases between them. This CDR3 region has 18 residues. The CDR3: CASSIWRRGTVLHYGYTF. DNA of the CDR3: TGTGCCAGCAGCATTTGGCGTAGGGGGACGGTCTTACACTATGGCTACACCTTC.

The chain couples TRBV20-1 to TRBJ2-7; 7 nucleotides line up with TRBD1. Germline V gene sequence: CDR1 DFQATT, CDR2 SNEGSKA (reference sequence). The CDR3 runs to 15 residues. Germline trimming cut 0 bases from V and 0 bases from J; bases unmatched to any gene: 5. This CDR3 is CSARDKGGISYEQYF. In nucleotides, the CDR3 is TGCAGTGCTAGAGATAAAGGGGGCATCTCCTACGAGCAGTACTTC.

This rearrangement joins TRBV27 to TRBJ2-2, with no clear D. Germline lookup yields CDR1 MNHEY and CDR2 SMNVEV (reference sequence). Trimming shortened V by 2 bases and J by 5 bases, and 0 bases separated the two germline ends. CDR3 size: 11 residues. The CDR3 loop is CASSLTGELFF. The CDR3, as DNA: TGTGCCAGCAGTTTAACCGGGGAGCTGTTTTTT.

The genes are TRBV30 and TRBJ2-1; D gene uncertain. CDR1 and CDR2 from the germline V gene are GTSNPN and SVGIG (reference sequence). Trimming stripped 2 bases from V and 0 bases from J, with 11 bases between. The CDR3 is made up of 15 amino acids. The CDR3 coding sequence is TGTGCCTGGAGTCTGGGTAGCACCTCCTACAATGAGCAGTTCTTC. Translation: CAWSLGSTSYNEQFF.

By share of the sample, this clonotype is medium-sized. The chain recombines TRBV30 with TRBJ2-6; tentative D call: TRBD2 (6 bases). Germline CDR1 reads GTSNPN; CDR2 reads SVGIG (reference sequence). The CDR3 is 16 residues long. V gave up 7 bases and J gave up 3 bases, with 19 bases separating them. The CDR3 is CALPTTGGNGANVLTF. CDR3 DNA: TGTGCCTTGCCGACCACCGGAGGGAATGGGGCCAACGTCCTGACTTTC.

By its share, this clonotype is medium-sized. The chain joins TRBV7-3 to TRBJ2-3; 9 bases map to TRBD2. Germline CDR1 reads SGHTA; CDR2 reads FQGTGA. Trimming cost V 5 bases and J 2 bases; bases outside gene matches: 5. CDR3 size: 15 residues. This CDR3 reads CASSPSGTYTDTQYF. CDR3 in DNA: TGTGCCAGCAGCCCTAGCGGGACTTACACAGATACGCAGTATTTT.

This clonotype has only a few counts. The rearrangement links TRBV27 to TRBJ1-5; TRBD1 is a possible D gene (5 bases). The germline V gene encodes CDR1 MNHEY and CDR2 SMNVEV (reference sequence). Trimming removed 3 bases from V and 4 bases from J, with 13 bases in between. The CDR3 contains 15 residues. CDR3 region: CASSFSRDGNQPQHF. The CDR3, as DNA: TGTGCCAGCAGTTTCAGCCGGGACGGTAATCAGCCCCAGCATTTT.

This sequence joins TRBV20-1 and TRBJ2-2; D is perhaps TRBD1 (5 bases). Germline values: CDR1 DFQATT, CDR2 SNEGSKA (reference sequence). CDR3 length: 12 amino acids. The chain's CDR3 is CAIQGNTGELFF. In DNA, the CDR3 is TGCGCAATCCAGGGGAACACCGGGGAGCTGTTTTTT.

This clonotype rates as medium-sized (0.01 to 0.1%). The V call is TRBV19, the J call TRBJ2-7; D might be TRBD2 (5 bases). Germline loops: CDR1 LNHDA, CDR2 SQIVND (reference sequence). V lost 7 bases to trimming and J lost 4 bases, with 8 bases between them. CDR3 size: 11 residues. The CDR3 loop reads CASKRGYEQYF. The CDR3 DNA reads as TGTGCCAGTAAACGGGGATACGAGCAGTACTTC.